This passage covers 2 T cell receptor beta chains from one sample sequenced in a study of shared clonotypes between healthy human individuals. Naive CD8 cells lacked CD45RO, underwent positive selection for CCR7 and left out terminally differentiated effector memory CD45RA+ cells. Some clones are missing from TCRdb's copy, which holds only in-frame ones; the method was immunoSEQ multiplex PCR. The sample contains around 650,000 clones, 95% to 96% of which appear only once. The sample was naive CD8+ T cells sorted from blood. These receptors all stem from a woman between 25 and 40 years old in good health.

The J gene is TRBJ2-7, the V gene TRBV7-8; 12 positions match TRBD2. Germline lookup yields CDR1 SGHVS and CDR2 FQNEAQ. The trim removed 4 bases at V and 5 bases at J, leaving 9 bases unmatched. CDR3 length equals 16 residues. In DNA form, the CDR3 reads TGTGCCAGCAGCTCCCTAGCGGGAGGGCCGTTGGACGAGCAGTACTTC. It translates to CASSSLAGGPLDEQYF.

The gene calls are TRBV28 and TRBJ1-4; no definite D call. Germline CDR1 MDHEN, CDR2 SYDVKM. The CDR3 consists of 16 residues. V was shortened by 8 bases and J by 6 bases, with 22 bases between the two germline ends. The CDR3 nucleotides read TGTGCCAGCTGCCCGTTCAGGTTCCGGGTGTATGAAAAACTGTTTTTT. It is translated as CASCPFRFRVYEKLFF.